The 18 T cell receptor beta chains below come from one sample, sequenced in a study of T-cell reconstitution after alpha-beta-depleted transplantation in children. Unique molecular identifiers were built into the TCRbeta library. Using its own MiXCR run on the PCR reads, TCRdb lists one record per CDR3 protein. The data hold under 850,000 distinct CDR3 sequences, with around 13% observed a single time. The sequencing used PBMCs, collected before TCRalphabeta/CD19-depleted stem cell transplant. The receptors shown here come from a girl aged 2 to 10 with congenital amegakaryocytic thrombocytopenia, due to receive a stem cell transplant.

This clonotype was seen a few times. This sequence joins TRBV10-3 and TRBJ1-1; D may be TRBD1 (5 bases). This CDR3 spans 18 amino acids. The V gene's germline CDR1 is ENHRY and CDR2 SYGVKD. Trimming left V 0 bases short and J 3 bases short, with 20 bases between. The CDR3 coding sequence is TGTGCCATCAGTGAGTCGAGGGGAACTAAAATATGGGACACTGAAGCTTTCTTT. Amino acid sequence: CAISESRGTKIWDTEAFF.

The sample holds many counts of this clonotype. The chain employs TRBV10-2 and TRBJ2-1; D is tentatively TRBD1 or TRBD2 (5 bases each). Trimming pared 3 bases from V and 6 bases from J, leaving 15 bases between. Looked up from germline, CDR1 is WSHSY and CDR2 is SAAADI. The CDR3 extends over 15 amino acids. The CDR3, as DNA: TGCGCCAGCAGTGAATGGGGGAGAGGGTCCAATGAGCAGTTCTTC. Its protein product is CASSEWGRGSNEQFF.

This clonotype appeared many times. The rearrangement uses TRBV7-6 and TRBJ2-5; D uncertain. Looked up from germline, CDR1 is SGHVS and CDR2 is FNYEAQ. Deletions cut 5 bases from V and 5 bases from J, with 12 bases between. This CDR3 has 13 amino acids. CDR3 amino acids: CASSSLLWETQYF. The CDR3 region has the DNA TGTGCCAGCAGCAGCTTACTCTGGGAGACCCAGTACTTC.

CDR3 amino acids: CASSLEGASITGELFF. The CDR3 DNA reads TGTGCCAGCAGCTTGGAGGGGGCGTCGATCACCGGGGAGCTGTTTTTT. The rearrangement uses TRBV7-9 and TRBJ2-2; tentative D call: TRBD1 (7 bases). This CDR3 spans 16 amino acids. CDR1 is SEHNR and CDR2 is FQNEAQ in the germline V gene (reference sequence). The ends were cut back, 3 bases at V and 4 bases at J, with 15 bases in the middle. Full variable domain (outside the CDR3, taken from reference TRBV7-9 and TRBJ2-2): DTGVSQNPRHKITKRGQNVTFRCDPISEHNRLYWYRQTLGQGPEFLTYFQNEAQLEKSRLLSDRFSAERPKGSFSTLEIQRTEQGDSAMYLCASSLEGASITGELFFGEGSRLTVL.

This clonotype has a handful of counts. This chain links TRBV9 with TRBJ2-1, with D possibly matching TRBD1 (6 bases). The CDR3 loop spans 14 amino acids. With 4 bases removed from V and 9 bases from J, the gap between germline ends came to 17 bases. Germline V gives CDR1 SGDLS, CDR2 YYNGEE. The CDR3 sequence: CASSIYTGSAEQFF. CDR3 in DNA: TGTGCCAGCAGCATATATACAGGGTCTGCTGAGCAGTTCTTC.

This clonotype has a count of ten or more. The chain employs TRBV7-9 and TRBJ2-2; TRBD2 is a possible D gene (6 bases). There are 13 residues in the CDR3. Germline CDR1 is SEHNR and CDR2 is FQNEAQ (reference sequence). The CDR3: CGPASANTGELFF. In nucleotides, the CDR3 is TGTGGGCCGGCTAGCGCTAACACCGGGGAGCTGTTTTTT.

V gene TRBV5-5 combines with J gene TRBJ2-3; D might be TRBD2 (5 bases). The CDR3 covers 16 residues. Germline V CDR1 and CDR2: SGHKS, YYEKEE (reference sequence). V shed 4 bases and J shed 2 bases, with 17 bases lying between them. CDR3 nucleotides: TGTGCCAGCAGCCTGTCGGGGAATCCCTTCACAGATACGCAGTATTTT. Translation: CASSLSGNPFTDTQYF.

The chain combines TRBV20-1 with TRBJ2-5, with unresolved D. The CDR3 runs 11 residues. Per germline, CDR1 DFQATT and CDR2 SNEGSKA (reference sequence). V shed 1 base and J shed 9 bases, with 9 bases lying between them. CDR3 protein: CSARVVASQYF. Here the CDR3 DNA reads TGCAGTGCTAGAGTGGTAGCCTCCCAGTACTTC.

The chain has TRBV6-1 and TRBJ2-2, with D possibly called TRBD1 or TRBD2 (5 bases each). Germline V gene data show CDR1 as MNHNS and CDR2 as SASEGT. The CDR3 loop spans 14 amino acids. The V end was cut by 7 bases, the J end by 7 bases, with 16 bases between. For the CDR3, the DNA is TGTGCCAGCACAAACCACCGGGGCAGCGGGGAGCTGTTTTTT. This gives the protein CASTNHRGSGELFF.

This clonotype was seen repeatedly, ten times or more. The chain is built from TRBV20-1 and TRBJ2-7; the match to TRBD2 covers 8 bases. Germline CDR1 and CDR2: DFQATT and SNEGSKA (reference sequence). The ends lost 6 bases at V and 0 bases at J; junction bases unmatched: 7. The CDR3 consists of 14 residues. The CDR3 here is CSAGRLASSYEQYF. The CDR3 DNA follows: TGCAGTGCAGGCAGACTAGCGTCCTCCTACGAGCAGTACTTC.

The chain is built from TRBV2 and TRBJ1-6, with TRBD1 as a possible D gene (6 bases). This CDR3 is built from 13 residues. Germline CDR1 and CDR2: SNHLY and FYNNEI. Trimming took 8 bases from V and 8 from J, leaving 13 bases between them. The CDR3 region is CASERTADSPLHF. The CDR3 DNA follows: TGTGCCAGCGAGAGGACAGCTGATTCACCCCTCCACTTT.

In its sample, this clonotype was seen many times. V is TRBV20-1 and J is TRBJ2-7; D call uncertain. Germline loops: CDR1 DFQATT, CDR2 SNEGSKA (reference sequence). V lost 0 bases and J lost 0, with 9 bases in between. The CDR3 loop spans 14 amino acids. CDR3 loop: CSARDPTSSYEQYF. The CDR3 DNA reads TGCAGTGCTAGAGATCCAACAAGCTCCTACGAGCAGTACTTC.

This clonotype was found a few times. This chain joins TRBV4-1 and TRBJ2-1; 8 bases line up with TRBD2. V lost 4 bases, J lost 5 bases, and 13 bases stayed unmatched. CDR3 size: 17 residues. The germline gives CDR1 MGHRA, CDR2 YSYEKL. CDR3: CASSRTLPGLDHNEQFF. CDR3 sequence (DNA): TGCGCCAGCAGCCGAACTCTACCGGGACTAGATCACAATGAGCAGTTCTTC.

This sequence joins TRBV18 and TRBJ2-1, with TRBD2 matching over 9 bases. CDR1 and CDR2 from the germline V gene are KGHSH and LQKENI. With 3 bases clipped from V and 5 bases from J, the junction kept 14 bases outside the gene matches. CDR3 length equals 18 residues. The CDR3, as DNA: TGTGCCAGCTCACCTCCATACGATCTAGCGGGACTAGACAATGAGCAGTTCTTC. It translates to CASSPPYDLAGLDNEQFF.

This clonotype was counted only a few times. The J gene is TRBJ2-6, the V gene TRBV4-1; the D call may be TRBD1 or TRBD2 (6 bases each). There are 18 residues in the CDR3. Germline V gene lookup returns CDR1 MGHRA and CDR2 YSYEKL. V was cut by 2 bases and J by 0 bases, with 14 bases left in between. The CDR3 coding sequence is TGCGCCAGCAGCCAACTTTGGGGGGCCCTCTCTGGGGCCAACGTCCTGACTTTC. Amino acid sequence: CASSQLWGALSGANVLTF.

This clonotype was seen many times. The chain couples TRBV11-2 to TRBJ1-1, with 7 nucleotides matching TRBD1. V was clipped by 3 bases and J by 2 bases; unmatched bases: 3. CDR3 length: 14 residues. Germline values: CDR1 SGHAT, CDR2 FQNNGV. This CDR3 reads CASSFRGRNTEAFF. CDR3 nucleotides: TGTGCCAGCAGCTTCAGGGGGAGAAACACTGAAGCTTTCTTT. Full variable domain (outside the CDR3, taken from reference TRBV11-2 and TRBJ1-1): EAGVAQSPRYKIIEKRQSVAFWCNPISGHATLYWYQQILGQGPKLLIQFQNNGVVDDSQLPKDRFSAERLKGVDSTLKIQPAKLEDSAVYLCASSFRGRNTEAFFGQGTRLTVV.

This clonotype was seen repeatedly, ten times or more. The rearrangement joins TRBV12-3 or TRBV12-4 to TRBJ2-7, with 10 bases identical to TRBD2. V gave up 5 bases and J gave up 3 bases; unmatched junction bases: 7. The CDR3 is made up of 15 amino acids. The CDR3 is CASSPRTSGHYEQYF. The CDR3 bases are TGTGCCAGCAGTCCCCGGACTAGCGGTCACTACGAGCAGTACTTC.

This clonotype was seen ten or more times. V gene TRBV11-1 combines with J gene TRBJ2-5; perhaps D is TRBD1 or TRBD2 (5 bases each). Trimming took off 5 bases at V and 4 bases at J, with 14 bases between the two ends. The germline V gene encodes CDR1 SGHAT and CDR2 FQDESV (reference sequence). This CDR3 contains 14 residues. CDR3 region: CASSLRSGAETQYF. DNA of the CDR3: TGTGCCAGCAGCCTGAGGTCCGGGGCAGAGACCCAGTACTTC.